These 9 T cell receptor beta chains originate from one sample sequenced in a study of vaccination and CD4 T cells after COVID-19. Their antigens are not known. As to treatment: 10-day PBMC culture with coronavirus spike peptide pools or control peptides (ViraFEST assay). Samples of CD4+ T cells were obtained from the unexposed donor before the COVID-19 pandemic (2011-2018). Oncomine TCR Beta short-read sequencing was applied to DNA from cultured CD4+ T cells. TCRdb called the PCR reads again in MiXCR, with one record for every CDR3 protein. The profile shows over 2,000 distinct CDR3 sequences, 46% of them singletons. Material: CD4+ T cells from blood, cultured in vitro. The receptors come from a human donor in good health.

This clonotype was recorded a few times. The chain is built from TRBV24-1 and TRBJ2-3; 7 bases line up with TRBD2. The CDR3 sequence is 14 residues long. V dropped 6 bases and J dropped 2; count of bases not matched to a gene: 4. Germline values: CDR1 KGHDR, CDR2 SFDVKD. CDR3 residues: CATSTAGITDTQYF. Here the CDR3 DNA reads TGTGCCACCAGTACAGCGGGAATCACAGATACGCAGTATTTT.

The rearrangement uses TRBV20-1 and TRBJ2-1; 14 nucleotides agree with TRBD2. The V segment lost 6 bases and the J segment 7 bases; nucleotides outside the gene matches: 8. The CDR3 length is 15 residues. Germline loops: CDR1 DFQATT, CDR2 SNEGSKA (reference sequence). The CDR3 DNA reads as TGCAGTGCCAGGGGACTAGCGGGAGCCGGGAATGAGCAGTTCTTC. Translation gives CSARGLAGAGNEQFF.

CDR3 in DNA: TGCAGTGCTAGGCTGACCGTCACAGATACGCAGTATTTT. Translated: CSARLTVTDTQYF. V gene TRBV20-1 combines with J gene TRBJ2-3; D gene uncertain. The CDR3 contains 13 residues. Germline CDR1 reads DFQATT; CDR2 reads SNEGSKA (reference sequence). V was pared by 3 bases and J by 2 bases, with 9 bases between.

The rearrangement joins TRBV10-3 to TRBJ1-2, with TRBD1 as a possible D gene (5 bases). The CDR3 loop spans 13 amino acids. Trimming took off 11 bases at V and 2 bases at J, with 15 bases between the two ends. Germline CDR1 reads ENHRY; CDR2 reads SYGVKD. The CDR3 region is CAGGQGGNYGYTF. As DNA, the CDR3 is TGTGCCGGTGGCCAGGGCGGGAACTATGGCTACACCTTC.

This chain uses TRBV29-1 with TRBJ1-2; 7 bases agree with TRBD1. Germline V gives CDR1 SQVTM, CDR2 ANQGSEA. The CDR3 runs to 13 residues. Germline trimming cut 6 bases from V and 5 bases from J; bases unmatched to any gene: 9. CDR3 in DNA: TGCAGCGTCCAAAGGGGGCCGGGGTATGGCTACACCTTC. Protein: CSVQRGPGYGYTF.

The CDR3: CASSLAGGEDTQYF. In DNA, the CDR3 is TGCGCCAGCAGCTTAGCGGGAGGGGAGGATACGCAGTATTTT. The chain couples TRBV5-1 to TRBJ2-3; 10 nucleotides align to TRBD2. The germline gives CDR1 SGHRS, CDR2 YFSETQ. J lost 6 bases, V lost 2 bases, and 3 bases had no gene match. The CDR3 sequence is 14 residues long.

The rearrangement links TRBV19 to TRBJ1-1, with D maybe TRBD1 (6 bases). Germline lookup yields CDR1 LNHDA and CDR2 SQIVND (reference sequence). CDR3 length: 13 residues. With 8 bases removed from V and 4 bases from J, the gap between germline ends came to 14 bases. CDR3 DNA: TGTGCCAGTTCGGGGGGCAGGGGCACTGAAGCTTTCTTT. Translated: CASSGGRGTEAFF.

The CDR3 region is CASSLRDRGSNTEAFF. The CDR3 bases are TGTGCCAGCAGCTTAAGGGACAGGGGGTCGAACACTGAAGCTTTCTTT. The chain employs TRBV7-2 and TRBJ1-1, with 11 bases that match TRBD1. The junction had 3 bases not matched to a gene; V was cut back by 2 bases and J by 1 base. Germline assignment: CDR1 SGHTA and CDR2 FQGNSA. This CDR3 is built from 16 residues.

Only a few counts were recorded for this clonotype. This chain connects TRBV7-2 to TRBJ1-6; D gene ambiguous. The CDR3 consists of 14 residues. Germline V gene sequence: CDR1 SGHTA, CDR2 FQGNSA. V was trimmed by 7 bases and J by 5 bases, leaving 12 bases between them. The CDR3 protein is CASILDTHNSPLHF. The CDR3 coding sequence is TGTGCCAGCATCCTCGACACCCATAATTCACCCCTCCACTTT.